What follows are 18 T cell receptor beta chains derived from one specimen sequenced in a study of shared clonotypes between healthy human individuals. Using immunoSEQ multiplex PCR, the repertoire was profiled, and TCRdb retains in-frame clones only, with some absent. The profile shows about 2.4 million clones, around 90% of them singletons. Sequenced: naive CD4+ T cells sorted from blood. Subset meaning: CD45RA+ positively selected. The receptors derive from a man aged 18 to 29 in good health.

The V gene is TRBV5-1, the J gene TRBJ2-1; 8 bases are a match to TRBD1. CDR3 size: 15 residues. V was pared by 0 bases and J by 9 bases, with 8 bases of the junction left unmatched. Per the germline V gene, CDR1 is SGHRS and CDR2 is YFSETQ. The CDR3 protein is CASSLGQGAHAEQFF. In DNA, the CDR3 is TGCGCCAGCAGCTTGGGGCAGGGGGCGCACGCTGAGCAGTTCTTC.

There are a few counts of this clone. This chain uses TRBV29-1 with TRBJ1-1; TRBD1 might be the D (5 bases). CDR3 size: 15 residues. Trimming took off 7 bases at V and 3 bases at J, with 21 bases between the two ends. Germline CDR1 is SQVTM and CDR2 is ANQGSEA. As DNA, the CDR3 is TGCAGCGCCCAGGGACCCTGGTCTAGGGACACTGAAGCTTTCTTT. Its translation is CSAQGPWSRDTEAFF.

Regarding this clone: The same CDR3 is also encoded by other DNA sequences in this sample. This chain connects TRBV5-1 to TRBJ1-2; tentatively, D is TRBD1 (5 bases). Per germline, CDR1 SGHRS and CDR2 YFSETQ. The CDR3 sequence is 14 residues long. The V end lost 0 bases, the J end lost 4 bases, and 10 bases lay between the germline ends. The CDR3 DNA is TGCGCCAGCAGCTTGGATCGGGGGACCTATGGCTACACCTTC. Its translation: CASSLDRGTYGYTF. Filled out from reference TRBV5-1 and TRBJ1-2, the complete variable domain reads KAGVTQTPRYLIKTRGQQVTLSCSPISGHRSVSWYQQTPGQGLQFLFEYFSETQRNKGNFPGRFSGRQFSNSRSEMNVSTLELGDSALYLCASSLDRGTYGYTFGSGTRLTVV.

This clone was recorded only once. The chain recombines TRBV9 with TRBJ2-3; 9 positions match TRBD2. Germline V gives CDR1 SGDLS, CDR2 YYNGEE. The CDR3 length is 15 residues. The trim removed 4 bases at V and 4 bases at J, leaving 7 bases unmatched. CDR3 nucleotides: TGTGCCAGCAGCATGTCGGGACTAGCCCCAGATACGCAGTATTTT. It codes for CASSMSGLAPDTQYF.

The chain combines TRBV9 with TRBJ1-3; unclear D gene. Per the germline V gene, CDR1 is SGDLS and CDR2 is YYNGEE. This CDR3 comprises 14 residues. Trimming took off 3 bases at V and 0 bases at J, with 7 bases between the two ends. In nucleotides, the CDR3 is TGTGCCAGCAGCGGTTATAGCTCTGGAAACACCATATATTTT. Protein product: CASSGYSSGNTIYF.

This chain uses TRBV2 with TRBJ1-5; D is undetermined. The CDR3 is 13 amino acids. V was cut by 5 bases and J by 3 bases, with 8 bases left in between. Germline V gives CDR1 SNHLY, CDR2 FYNNEI. The CDR3 bases are TGTGCCAGCAGTCTGGAGTACAATCAGCCCCAGCATTTT. It translates to CASSLEYNQPQHF.

The V gene is TRBV29-1, the J gene TRBJ1-1; 9 bases line up with TRBD1. The CDR3 spans 13 residues. J was trimmed by 6 bases and V by 6 bases; bases with no gene match: 8. The germline V gene has CDR1 SQVTM and CDR2 ANQGSEA. The CDR3 spells CSVAGTGSSEAFF. The CDR3 bases are TGCAGCGTGGCCGGGACAGGGTCTTCTGAAGCTTTCTTT.

The chain couples TRBV7-9 to TRBJ2-7; perhaps TRBD1 as D (6 bases). The CDR3 totals 14 residues. Germline CDR1 SEHNR, CDR2 FQNEAQ (reference sequence). V dropped 6 bases and J dropped 1 base, with 13 bases sitting between them. This CDR3 is CASSTQGGSYEQYF. CDR3 nucleotide sequence: TGTGCCAGCAGTACACAGGGTGGATCCTACGAGCAGTACTTC. Drawing the rest from reference TRBV7-9 and TRBJ2-7, the complete variable domain is DTGVSQNPRHKITKRGQNVTFRCDPISEHNRLYWYRQTLGQGPEFLTYFQNEAQLEKSRLLSDRFSAERPKGSFSTLEIQRTEQGDSAMYLCASSTQGGSYEQYFGPGTRLTVT.

Comments on this clone: At the DNA level, this CDR3 is encoded by other sequences in the same sample as well. The V gene is TRBV7-2, the J gene TRBJ1-2; 9 nucleotides line up with TRBD1. Losses at the gene ends were 1 base for V and 4 bases for J; bases not matched to a gene: 4. The germline V gene encodes CDR1 SGHTA and CDR2 FQGNSA. The CDR3 runs to 15 residues. The CDR3 sequence: CASSLGTGVGYGYTF. CDR3 DNA: TGTGCCAGCAGCTTAGGGACAGGGGTTGGCTATGGCTACACCTTC.

V is TRBV30 and J is TRBJ2-3, with D unclear. Germline CDR1 reads GTSNPN; CDR2 reads SVGIG (reference sequence). The CDR3 is 13 amino acids. The germline V and J ends were trimmed by 3 bases and 1 base, with 8 bases remaining between them. CDR3: CAWRQAGTDTQYF. The DNA for the CDR3 is TGTGCCTGGAGGCAGGCGGGCACAGATACGCAGTATTTT. The full variable domain, with the rest looked up from reference TRBV30 and TRBJ2-3, is SQTIHQWPATLVQPVGSPLSLECTVEGTSNPNLYWYRQAAGRGLQLLFYSVGIGQISSEVPQNLSASRPQDRQFILSSKKLLLSDSGFYLCAWRQAGTDTQYFGPGTRLTVL.

V gene TRBV5-4 combines with J gene TRBJ2-7; 7 bases match TRBD2. V was clipped by 3 bases and J by 5 bases; unmatched bases: 5. The CDR3 length is 13 residues. CDR1 SGHNT and CDR2 YYREEE come from the germline V gene (reference sequence). The CDR3 region is CASSSAGTNEQYF. The CDR3 region has the DNA TGTGCCAGCAGCTCCGCCGGGACTAACGAGCAGTACTTC. The variable domain in full, completed from reference TRBV5-4 and TRBJ2-7, reads ETGVTQSPTHLIKTRGQQVTLRCSSQSGHNTVSWYQQALGQGPQFIFQYYREEENGRGNFPPRFSGLQFPNYSSELNVNALELDDSALYLCASSSAGTNEQYFGPGTRLTVT.

CDR3 sequence: CASSPPQGNTEAFF. DNA for the CDR3: TGTGCCAGCTCACCACCGCAGGGGAACACTGAAGCTTTCTTT. This chain uses TRBV18 with TRBJ1-1, with TRBD1 as a possible D gene (5 bases). The CDR3 sequence is 14 residues long. V lost 0 bases and J lost 1, with 6 bases in between. CDR1 and CDR2 (germline): KGHSH, LQKENI.

The chain recombines TRBV2 with TRBJ2-1; maybe TRBD1 (6 bases). Germline CDR1 SNHLY, CDR2 FYNNEI. The CDR3 has 11 residues. V dropped 6 bases and J dropped 9 bases, with 9 bases sitting between them. The CDR3 spells CASRTGGEQFF. The CDR3, as DNA: TGTGCCAGCAGGACAGGAGGTGAGCAGTTCTTC.

The chain employs TRBV19 and TRBJ1-3; possibly TRBD1 for D (5 bases). Germline values: CDR1 LNHDA, CDR2 SQIVND (reference sequence). V gave up 5 bases and J gave up 4 bases, with 18 bases separating them. The CDR3 is 16 amino acids. The CDR3 DNA sequence: TGTGCCAGTAGTCTGCCAATAAAGGGGCCCGGAAACACCATATATTTT. Encoded protein: CASSLPIKGPGNTIYF.

This rearrangement joins TRBV30 to TRBJ2-2; TRBD1 matches 7 bases. The germline V gene encodes CDR1 GTSNPN and CDR2 SVGIG (reference sequence). V lost 7 bases to trimming and J lost 0 bases; unmatched junction nucleotides: 5. The length of the CDR3 is 14 residues. The CDR3 region has the DNA TGTGCCTCACCGGGACAGTCGAACACCGGGGAGCTGTTTTTT. Translated: CASPGQSNTGELFF.

The J gene is TRBJ2-1, the V gene TRBV7-9, with D perhaps matching TRBD1 or TRBD2 (5 bases each). Germline V CDR1 and CDR2: SEHNR, FQNEAQ (reference sequence). This CDR3 comprises 15 residues. With 4 bases removed from V and 7 bases from J, the gap between germline ends came to 17 bases. This CDR3 is CASSSRGTNANEQFF. The DNA for the CDR3 is TGTGCCAGCAGCTCGAGGGGTACGAACGCGAATGAGCAGTTCTTC.

Remarks on this clone: The same CDR3 also results from other DNA sequences found in this sample. DNA for the CDR3: TGTGCCAGTAGCGGGACTAGAAACACCGGGGAGCTGTTTTTT. It yields the protein CASSGTRNTGELFF. This sequence joins TRBV19 and TRBJ2-2; 8 positions agree with TRBD2. Unmatched junction bases numbered 2, after V lost 6 bases and J lost 2 bases. The germline gives CDR1 LNHDA, CDR2 SQIVND (reference sequence). The CDR3 covers 14 residues.

Regarding this clone: Other DNA sequences in the sample encode the same CDR3. The chain links TRBV27 to TRBJ1-5, with no clear D. The CDR3 spans 13 residues. The V end lost 3 bases, the J end lost 2 bases, and 5 bases lay between the germline ends. Germline-derived CDR1 and CDR2 are MNHEY and SMNVEV (reference sequence). Here the CDR3 DNA reads TGTGCCAGCAGTTTTCGTGGCAATCAGCCCCAGCATTTT. It yields the protein CASSFRGNQPQHF.